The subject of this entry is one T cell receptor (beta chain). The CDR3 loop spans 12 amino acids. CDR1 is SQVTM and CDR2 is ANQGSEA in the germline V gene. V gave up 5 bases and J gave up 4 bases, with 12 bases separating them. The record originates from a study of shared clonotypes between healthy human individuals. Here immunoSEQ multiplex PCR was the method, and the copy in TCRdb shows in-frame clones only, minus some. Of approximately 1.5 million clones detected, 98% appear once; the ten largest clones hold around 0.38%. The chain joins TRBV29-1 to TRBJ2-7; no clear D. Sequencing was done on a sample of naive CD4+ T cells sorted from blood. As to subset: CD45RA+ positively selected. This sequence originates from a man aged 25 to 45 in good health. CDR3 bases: TGCAGCGTTAGGGCCAAGGGATACGAGCAGTACTTC. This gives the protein CSVRAKGYEQYF.